The 20 T cell receptor beta chains in this list originate from one sample, sequenced in a study of cytomegalovirus exposure and HLA in healthy donors. Produced via immunoSEQ multiplex PCR; TCRdb's table is partial and in-frame only. This table has about 58,000 clones, about 88% appearing once. The specimen was PBMCs. These receptors all come from a man aged 18 to 29 in good health and CMV-seronegative.

This chain joins TRBV5-1 and TRBJ2-3; 16 bases map to TRBD2. The CDR3 has 18 amino acids. The trim removed 2 bases at V and 5 bases at J, leaving 8 bases unmatched. Germline V gene lookup returns CDR1 SGHRS and CDR2 YFSETQ. The DNA for the CDR3 is TGCGCCAGCAGCTTTGCTGGGACTAGCGGGAGGGCTGGAGATACGCAGTATTTT. This translates into CASSFAGTSGRAGDTQYF.

The chain recombines TRBV5-6 with TRBJ2-3; 10 bases map to TRBD2. The ends lost 2 bases at V and 4 bases at J; junction bases unmatched: 13. From germline, CDR1 is SGHDT and CDR2 YYEEEE. This CDR3 has 18 amino acids. CDR3 coding DNA: TGTGCCAGCAGCTTAAGGGTCTTGGTAGCGGGAGGTTCAGATACGCAGTATTTT. Its translation: CASSLRVLVAGGSDTQYF.

This rearrangement joins TRBV15 to TRBJ2-1; D uncertain. Trimming shortened V by 0 bases and J by 6 bases, and 6 bases separated the two germline ends. CDR3 length equals 13 residues. Germline assignment: CDR1 LNHNV and CDR2 YYDKDF (reference sequence). Here the CDR3 DNA reads TGTGCCACCAGCAGAGAGCACGGCAATGAGCAGTTCTTC. Protein: CATSREHGNEQFF.

The V gene is TRBV4-3, the J gene TRBJ2-7; maybe TRBD1 (6 bases). Trimming left V 0 bases short and J 7 bases short, with 19 bases between. CDR3 length: 16 residues. Germline lookup yields CDR1 LGHNA and CDR2 YSLEER. The CDR3 loop is CASSQEPPGGRGEQYF. DNA of the CDR3: TGCGCCAGCAGCCAAGAGCCCCCGGGCGGAAGGGGGGAGCAGTACTTC.

V is TRBV19 and J is TRBJ1-1; a weak D match, TRBD1 (6 bases). The length of the CDR3 is 16 residues. The V end lost 4 bases, the J end lost 0 bases, and 15 bases lay between the germline ends. Germline CDR1 is LNHDA and CDR2 is SQIVND (reference sequence). The CDR3 sequence: CASSTAGARLNTEAFF. CDR3 DNA sequence: TGTGCCAGTAGTACCGCAGGGGCGCGATTGAACACTGAAGCTTTCTTT.

The chain uses TRBV2 and TRBJ2-4; TRBD2 is a possible D gene (5 bases). The length of the CDR3 is 13 residues. Germline CDR1 is SNHLY and CDR2 is FYNNEI. Trimming left V 5 bases short and J 15 bases short, with 20 bases between. The CDR3 nucleotides read TGTGCCAGCAGTCGCACTAGTATAGCTTTGGGGTACTTC. Translating gives CASSRTSIALGYF. The whole variable domain, filled in from reference TRBV2 and TRBJ2-4, reads EPEVTQTPSHQVTQMGQEVILRCVPISNHLYFYWYRQILGQKVEFLVSFYNNEISEKSEIFDDQFSVERPDGSNFTLKIRSTKLEDSAMYFCASSRTSIALGYFGAGTRLSVL.

V usage is TRBV7-9 and J usage is TRBJ1-1, with no clear D. The CDR3 totals 17 residues. V was trimmed by 5 bases and J by 5 bases, leaving 24 bases between them. Germline CDR1 reads SEHNR; CDR2 reads FQNEAQ (reference sequence). The CDR3 protein is CASSPASGIRVGTEAFF. CDR3 coding DNA: TGTGCCAGCAGCCCCGCCTCCGGGATTAGGGTTGGGACTGAAGCTTTCTTT.

On this clone itself: The identical CDR3 is also encoded by other nucleotide sequences in the sample. The chain has TRBV5-1 and TRBJ1-1, with 8 bases fitting TRBD1. The germline V gene encodes CDR1 SGHRS and CDR2 YFSETQ. The length of the CDR3 is 14 residues. Trimming cost V 4 bases and J 4 bases; bases outside gene matches: 6. The CDR3 sequence: CASSPGTGGTEAFF. As DNA, the CDR3 is TGCGCCAGCAGCCCGGGTACAGGGGGCACTGAAGCTTTCTTT. The whole variable domain, filled in from reference TRBV5-1 and TRBJ1-1, reads KAGVTQTPRYLIKTRGQQVTLSCSPISGHRSVSWYQQTPGQGLQFLFEYFSETQRNKGNFPGRFSGRQFSNSRSEMNVSTLELGDSALYLCASSPGTGGTEAFFGQGTRLTVV.

The chain uses TRBV15 and TRBJ2-4, with 8 nucleotides matching TRBD1. The CDR3 is 17 residues long. Germline V gene lookup returns CDR1 LNHNV and CDR2 YYDKDF (reference sequence). V shed 1 base and J 3 bases; nucleotides not matched to a gene: 8. This CDR3 is CATSRGVGDRGKNIQYF. Written as DNA, the CDR3 is TGTGCCACCAGCAGAGGGGTCGGTGACAGGGGCAAAAACATTCAGTACTTC.

As concerns this clone: A read error may produce the germline difference seen at one junction end. The chain couples TRBV9 to TRBJ2-7; 7 bases are a match to TRBD2. This CDR3 has 12 amino acids. Germline V CDR1 and CDR2: SGDLS, YYNGEE. The chain's CDR3 is CASSTPGGLVNF. The CDR3 DNA reads TGTGCCAGCAGCACTCCGGGAGGCTTAGTAAATTTC.

The CDR3 sequence is CASSPIADSTDTQYF. DNA for the CDR3: TGCGCCAGCAGCCCTATAGCGGATAGCACAGATACGCAGTATTTT. This chain links TRBV5-1 with TRBJ2-3, with a tentative D call TRBD2 (6 bases). V lost 4 bases and J lost 0, with 12 bases in between. This CDR3 has 15 residues. Germline values: CDR1 SGHRS, CDR2 YFSETQ.

This sequence joins TRBV6-5 and TRBJ2-3; possibly TRBD1 for D (6 bases). Germline assignment: CDR1 MNHEY and CDR2 SVGAGI. The CDR3 length is 16 residues. V dropped 0 bases and J dropped 2 bases, with 12 bases sitting between them. The CDR3 here is CASSYSGAEITDTQYF. In nucleotides, the CDR3 is TGTGCCAGCAGTTACTCGGGGGCCGAGATCACAGATACGCAGTATTTT.

This sequence joins TRBV19 and TRBJ2-7; 11 nucleotides match TRBD2. CDR3 length: 14 residues. The V gene end was trimmed by 5 bases and the J gene end by 6 bases; junction bases not matched to a gene: 6. Germline CDR1 is LNHDA and CDR2 is SQIVND (reference sequence). As DNA, the CDR3 is TGTGCCAGTAGTGATAGCGGGAGGGCCTCCGAGCAGTACTTC. Translating it yields CASSDSGRASEQYF.

CDR3 sequence (DNA): TGTGCCATCACCTCACAGGGGGTGTTAGACAATGAGCAGTTCTTC. Translating it yields CAITSQGVLDNEQFF. This chain joins TRBV10-3 and TRBJ2-1; 8 bases match TRBD1. Germline values: CDR1 ENHRY, CDR2 SYGVKD. V lost 7 bases and J lost 5; bases outside the gene matches: 10. The CDR3 is 15 amino acids.

Written as DNA, the CDR3 is TGTGCCAGCAGTTTATTGGAGGGAGTGAACACTGAAGCTTTCTTT. Encoded protein: CASSLLEGVNTEAFF. This sequence joins TRBV27 and TRBJ1-1; no reliable D call. The CDR3 is made up of 15 amino acids. V was pared by 1 base and J by 0 bases, with 9 bases between. Germline CDR1 MNHEY, CDR2 SMNVEV (reference sequence).

The CDR3 nucleotides read TGTGCCAGCAGTGACCCGACAGGACCGATTTACGAGCAGTACTTC. This translates into CASSDPTGPIYEQYF. The rearrangement joins TRBV25-1 to TRBJ2-7, with a weak D call TRBD1 (6 bases). This CDR3 is 15 amino acids long. CDR1 MGHDK and CDR2 SYGVNS come from the germline V gene. The V end was cut by 3 bases, the J end by 4 bases, with 16 bases between.

The chain links TRBV7-3 to TRBJ2-7; 10 bases are a match to TRBD1. J lost 7 bases, V lost 5 bases, and 5 bases had no gene match. This CDR3 has 13 amino acids. The germline CDR1 and CDR2 sequences are SGHTA and FQGTGA. As DNA, the CDR3 is TGTGCCAGCAGCGTGGGACAGGGGAGGGAGCAGTACTTC. Translated: CASSVGQGREQYF.

CDR3 in amino acids: CASSPRLLPTDTQYF. CDR3 nucleotide sequence: TGTGCCAGCAGCCCACGACTCCTCCCCACAGATACGCAGTATTTT. The chain employs TRBV9 and TRBJ2-3; no clear D gene. The germline gives CDR1 SGDLS, CDR2 YYNGEE. V dropped 4 bases and J dropped 2 bases, with 14 bases sitting between them. CDR3 length: 15 residues.

V gene TRBV27 combines with J gene TRBJ2-1, with D maybe TRBD2 (6 bases). V was pared by 1 base and J by 6 bases, with 7 bases between. The germline gives CDR1 MNHEY, CDR2 SMNVEV (reference sequence). The CDR3 loop spans 13 amino acids. Here the CDR3 reads CASSLYSGNEQFF. CDR3 DNA sequence: TGTGCCAGCAGTTTATATAGCGGCAATGAGCAGTTCTTC.

This chain links TRBV10-3 with TRBJ2-7, with a weak D call TRBD1 (5 bases). V was shortened by 5 bases and J by 1 base, with 9 bases between the two germline ends. The CDR3 is 13 residues long. Germline V CDR1 and CDR2: ENHRY, SYGVKD. Here the CDR3 reads CAISLGASYEQYF. The CDR3 DNA reads as TGTGCCATCAGTTTAGGGGCTTCCTACGAGCAGTACTTC.